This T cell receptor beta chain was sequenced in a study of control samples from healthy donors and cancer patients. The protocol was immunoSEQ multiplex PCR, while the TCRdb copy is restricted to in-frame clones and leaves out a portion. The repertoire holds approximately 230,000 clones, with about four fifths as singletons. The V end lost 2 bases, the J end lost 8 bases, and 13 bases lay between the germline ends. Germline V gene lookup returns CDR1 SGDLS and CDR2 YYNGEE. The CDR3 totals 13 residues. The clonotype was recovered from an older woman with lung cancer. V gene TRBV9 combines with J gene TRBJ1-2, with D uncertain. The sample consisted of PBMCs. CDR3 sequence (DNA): TGTGCCAGCAGCGTTGGTCCGCTCGGGGGCTACACCTTC. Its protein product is CASSVGPLGGYTF.